This T cell receptor (beta chain) is drawn from a study of regulatory T cells in long-lasting Graves disease. The time point: persistent/refractory GD, antithyroid drugs over 5 years with positive TRAb. With RNA extracted from PBMCs as input, the TCR library was made. iRepertoire HTBI primers and Arm-PCR of CDR3 regions built TCR beta libraries. TCRdb reprocessed the multiplex PCR reads with MiXCR, giving one entry per CDR3 protein. The data hold about 470,000 distinct CDR3 sequences, with more than 20% observed a single time. Broader study findings: Persistent patients had a count of shared public clonotypes (approximately 3,000) that exceeded that of new patients (about 970). Newly diagnosed Graves' patients had higher TCR diversity than persistent ones. Not thyroid tissue but only peripheral blood was studied.

Concerning this clonotype itself: Antigen specificity is unknown. A much larger clone sits a single nucleotide away, making a read error possible.

Sequenced material: peripheral blood mononuclear cells (PBMCs), taken when the disease was refractory, from a patient treated with antithyroid drugs. The receptor was isolated from a female donor with Graves disease.

This CDR3 is CAISGGWDSYEQYF. The CDR3 region has the DNA TGTGCCATCAGTGGCGGCTGGGACTCCTACGAGCAGTACTTC. The chain joins TRBV10-3 to TRBJ2-7; D remains unclear. V was clipped by 4 bases and J by 0 bases, with 10 bases between them. The germline gives CDR1 ENHRY, CDR2 SYGVKD. The CDR3 extends over 14 amino acids.